Included here is one T cell receptor (beta chain) sequence, with context. The time point is: cycle 4 day 1 (C4D1), after more than 5 weeks of nivolumab. Each and every patient relapsed after autologous stem cell transplantation, and patients got differing brentuximab vedotin exposure. Best outcomes ranged across complete response, partial response and progressive disease. Some clones are missing from TCRdb's copy, which holds only in-frame ones; the method was immunoSEQ multiplex PCR. The repertoire holds around 45,000 clones, around four fifths seen once, with more than 35% in the top ten. V lost 3 bases and J 2 bases, leaving 13 bases between the germline ends. Per germline, CDR1 SNHLY and CDR2 FYNNEI. CDR3 length equals 15 residues. This sample is drawn from a study of PD-1 blockade in classical Hodgkin lymphoma.

The chain couples TRBV2 to TRBJ1-2; TRBD1 is a possible D gene (6 bases). This clonotype originated in a human donor with classical Hodgkin lymphoma. The sequenced sample was peripheral blood mononuclear cells (PBMCs), obtained before the fourth cycle of nivolumab. CDR3 protein: CASSDRDILNYGYTF. The CDR3 DNA is TGTGCCAGCAGTGACCGGGACATCTTAAACTATGGCTACACCTTC.